The rows below give T cell receptor beta chains drawn from one sample of a study of neoadjuvant nivolumab and ipilimumab in lung cancer. Method: immunoSEQ multiplex PCR; TCRdb's copy keeps in-frame clones and lacks some. This sample has approximately 30,000 clones, with approximately 78% found just once. Here the sequenced sample was tumor tissue, taken after neoadjuvant nivolumab, alone or with ipilimumab, at or shortly before surgery. These receptor sequences come from an adult with non-small cell lung cancer. Both conserved end residues are part of each CDR3. D genes are given only for firm matches. Where a row states a size, it is once, few, many or the class of an expanded clone; other rows omit it.

D,V,J,size,CDR3,DNA
NA,TRBV7-9,TRBJ1-2,NA,CASSMDRGYTF,TGTGCCAGCAGCATGGATAGGGGCTACACCTTC
TRBD2,TRBV7-2,TRBJ2-5,NA,CASSLAVAGGSETQYF,TGTGCCAGCAGCTTAGCGGTAGCGGGAGGTTCAGAGACCCAGTACTTC
TRBD1,TRBV30,TRBJ2-7,NA,CAWSSRQGLSYEQYF,TGTGCCTGGAGTTCGCGACAGGGGCTTTCCTACGAGCAGTACTTC
NA,TRBV11-2,TRBJ1-4,NA,CASSLGEAANNEKLFF,TGTGCCAGCAGCTTAGGGGAGGCAGCGAACAATGAAAAACTGTTTTTT
TRBD1,TRBV5-4,TRBJ2-7,NA,CASSGTGGTYEQYF,TGTGCCAGCTCCGGGACAGGGGGAACCTACGAGCAGTACTTC
NA,TRBV10-3,TRBJ2-1,NA,CAISESGTTLGVEQFF,TGTGCCATCAGTGAGTCCGGGACCACGTTAGGTGTTGAGCAGTTCTTC
NA,TRBV29-1,TRBJ1-1,NA,CSVEDPGQNTEAFF,TGCAGCGTTGAAGATCCGGGACAGAACACTGAAGCTTTCTTT
NA,TRBV5-6,TRBJ2-1,NA,CASSLAPASGEQFF,TGTGCCAGCAGCTTGGCCCCCGCGTCTGGTGAGCAGTTCTTC
NA,TRBV7-9,TRBJ2-3,NA,CASSPGISDTQYF,TGTGCCAGCAGCCCAGGGATATCGGATACGCAGTATTTT
NA,TRBV30,TRBJ1-1,NA,CAWSITGQLNTEAFF,TGTGCCTGGAGCATTACCGGGCAGTTGAACACTGAAGCTTTCTTT
NA,TRBV5-1,TRBJ2-7,NA,CASSLAHSYEQYF,TGCGCCAGCAGCTTGGCCCACTCCTACGAGCAGTACTTC
TRBD1,TRBV6-5,TRBJ1-2,NA,CASSRTGGGYTF,TGTGCCAGCAGCCGGACAGGGGGGGGCTACACCTTC
NA,TRBV10-3,TRBJ1-2,NA,CAIIEEAGRGYGYTF,TGTGCCATCATTGAAGAGGCCGGACGGGGCTATGGCTACACCTTC
NA,TRBV5-6,TRBJ1-5,NA,CASSLGAWGSNQPQHF,TGTGCCAGCAGCTTGGGGGCCTGGGGGAGCAATCAGCCCCAGCATTTT
NA,TRBV5-4,TRBJ2-7,NA,CASSLGLIYEQYF,TGTGCCAGCAGCTTGGGGCTGATCTACGAGCAGTACTTC
NA,TRBV11-3,TRBJ2-2,NA,CASSLDLVGGELFF,TGTGCCAGCAGCTTAGACCTGGTCGGCGGGGAGCTGTTTTTT
NA,TRBV5-5,TRBJ1-1,few,CASSFEPTMNTEAFF,TGTGCCAGCAGCTTTGAACCTACGATGAACACTGAAGCTTTCTTT
NA,TRBV4-2,TRBJ2-7,NA,CASSQDLVAITYEQYF,TGTGCCAGCAGCCAAGATCTTGTAGCGATCACCTACGAGCAGTACTTC
NA,TRBV25-1,TRBJ1-1,NA,CASSDRGFTEAFF,TGTGCCAGCAGTGATAGGGGGTTCACTGAAGCTTTCTTT
NA,TRBV18,TRBJ1-5,NA,CASSPLSVGPQHF,TGTGCCAGCTCACCATTGAGTGTGGGGCCCCAGCATTTT
NA,TRBV11-2,TRBJ2-6,NA,CASSFSVSSSGANVLTF,TGTGCCAGCAGCTTTTCTGTCTCGAGCTCTGGGGCCAACGTCCTGACTTTC
TRBD1,TRBV30,TRBJ1-2,NA,CAWSLGQDYGYTF,TGTGCCTGGAGTCTTGGACAGGACTATGGCTACACCTTC
NA,TRBV15,TRBJ2-1,NA,CATSSTQRAIYEQFF,TGTGCCACCAGCAGCACCCAGCGAGCTATCTATGAGCAGTTCTTC
NA,TRBV7-9,TRBJ2-7,NA,CASSRELGLANF,TGTGCCAGCAGTCGGGAATTAGGGTTGGCGAACTTC
TRBD2,TRBV7-2,TRBJ2-1,NA,CASSLMGLDGEQFF,TGTGCCAGCAGCTTAATGGGACTAGACGGTGAGCAGTTCTTC
TRBD2,TRBV7-9,TRBJ2-1,NA,CASTRASGRDEQFF,TGTGCCAGCACCAGGGCTAGCGGGAGGGATGAGCAGTTCTTC
TRBD1,TRBV6-6,TRBJ1-1,NA,CASSIAGTGNTEAFF,TGTGCCAGCAGTATAGCCGGGACAGGAAACACTGAAGCTTTCTTT
NA,TRBV7-7,TRBJ2-5,NA,CASSFEPGETQYF,TGTGCTAGCAGCTTCGAGCCGGGAGAGACCCAGTACTTC
NA,TRBV7-9,TRBJ1-3,NA,CASSYGGPLSGNTIYF,TGTGCCAGCAGCTATGGGGGACCACTCTCTGGAAACACCATATATTTT
TRBD2,TRBV7-2,TRBJ2-1,NA,CASSWAGTSYYNEQFF,TGTGCCAGCAGCTGGGCCGGGACTAGCTATTACAATGAGCAGTTCTTC
TRBD2,TRBV12-5,TRBJ2-3,NA,CASGMGLAADTQYF,TGTGCTAGTGGTATGGGACTAGCGGCAGATACGCAGTATTTT
NA,TRBV30,TRBJ1-2,NA,CAWSVSRDYGYTF,TGTGCCTGGAGTGTATCCAGGGACTATGGCTACACCTTC
NA,TRBV7-8,TRBJ2-7,NA,CASSSTSYEQYF,TGTGCCAGCAGCTCCACTTCCTACGAGCAGTACTTC
NA,TRBV5-1,TRBJ2-5,NA,CASSLAGGQETQYF,TGCGCCAGCAGCTTGGCCGGGGGCCAAGAGACCCAGTACTTC
TRBD1,TRBV11-2,TRBJ2-7,NA,CASSLDPDRAYEQYF,TGTGCCAGCAGCTTAGATCCGGACAGGGCCTACGAGCAGTACTTC
NA,TRBV11-2,TRBJ1-2,NA,CASSSNRVDGYTF,TGTGCCAGCAGCTCCAACAGGGTGGACGGCTACACCTTC
NA,TRBV18,TRBJ1-1,NA,CASSSDRLNTEAFF,TGTGCCAGCTCATCTGACAGGTTGAACACTGAAGCTTTCTTT
TRBD1,TRBV5-6,TRBJ1-5,NA,CASSLGGGFGNQPQHF,TGTGCCAGCAGCTTAGGGGGCGGATTTGGGAATCAGCCCCAGCATTTT
NA,TRBV6-1,TRBJ1-2,NA,CAGNSNYGYTF,TGTGCCGGCAACTCTAACTATGGCTACACCTTC
TRBD1,TRBV5-4,TRBJ2-2,NA,CASSPGQGLTGELFF,TGTGCCAGCAGCCCCGGACAGGGGTTGACCGGGGAGCTGTTTTTT
TRBD2,TRBV5-1,TRBJ2-1,once,CASTTGTSGNGEQFF,TGCGCCAGCACCACAGGGACTAGCGGGAATGGTGAGCAGTTCTTC
TRBD1,TRBV6-6,TRBJ2-3,NA,CASGTDSTDTQYF,TGTGCCAGCGGGACAGATAGCACAGATACGCAGTATTTT